These 25 T cell receptor beta chains were sequenced from one sample in a study of human thymus T cells. Assay: immunoSEQ multiplex PCR; the TCRdb copy retains only in-frame clones and omits some. The sample consists of tens of thousands of clones, approximately 95% of them appearing once. Material: blood. Receptor source: a boy in the first two years of life with a congenital heart defect but otherwise immunologically healthy.

This rearrangement joins TRBV10-3 to TRBJ1-5; D is unresolved. Deletions cut 0 bases from V and 3 bases from J, with 3 bases between. Germline V gene data show CDR1 as ENHRY and CDR2 as SYGVKD. CDR3 length: 13 residues. CDR3 region: CAISESLNQPQHF. The CDR3 region has the DNA TGTGCCATCAGTGAGTCCCTCAATCAGCCCCAGCATTTT.

The V gene is TRBV11-3, the J gene TRBJ1-3; 7 bases match TRBD1. The CDR3 loop spans 17 amino acids. The ends lost 5 bases at V and 0 bases at J; junction bases unmatched: 10. The germline V gene encodes CDR1 SGHNT and CDR2 YENEEA. The CDR3 loop reads CASSAEGQPPSGNTIYF. The CDR3 bases are TGTGCCAGCAGCGCGGAGGGACAGCCTCCCTCTGGAAACACCATATATTTT.

The genes are TRBV14 and TRBJ2-7; 9 bases line up with TRBD1. This CDR3 region has 13 residues. Germline V gene data show CDR1 as SGHDN and CDR2 as FVKESK. V lost 6 bases and J lost 3; bases outside the gene matches: 3. The CDR3 sequence: CASSWTGVYEQYF. Here the CDR3 DNA reads TGTGCCAGCAGTTGGACAGGGGTCTACGAGCAGTACTTC.

The chain combines TRBV19 with TRBJ2-5; D remains unclear. There are 14 residues in the CDR3. Deletions cut 5 bases from V and 2 bases from J, with 12 bases between. Germline lookup yields CDR1 LNHDA and CDR2 SQIVND (reference sequence). CDR3: CASSPRILQETQYF. For the CDR3, the DNA is TGTGCCAGTAGTCCTCGGATACTTCAAGAGACCCAGTACTTC.

This rearrangement joins TRBV4-2 to TRBJ1-5; maybe TRBD1 (6 bases). Germline values: CDR1 LGHNA, CDR2 YNFKEQ. CDR3 length: 15 amino acids. Trimming removed 0 bases at V and 7 bases at J, with 13 bases between. CDR3 nucleotides: TGTGCCAGCAGCCAAGATCAGGGGAGAGGACAGCCCCAGCATTTT. Protein sequence: CASSQDQGRGQPQHF.

This clone was seen once. This rearrangement joins TRBV7-9 to TRBJ2-3, with 11 bases aligning to TRBD2. Trimming cost V 5 bases and J 4 bases; bases outside gene matches: 8. Germline CDR1 reads SEHNR; CDR2 reads FQNEAQ (reference sequence). This CDR3 has 16 amino acids. CDR3 DNA: TGTGCCAGCAGCCACGTTGGTAGCGGGGGGGCAGATACGCAGTATTTT. It yields the protein CASSHVGSGGADTQYF.

The chain recombines TRBV11-3 with TRBJ1-2; TRBD1 agrees at 8 bases. Germline CDR1 and CDR2: SGHNT and YENEEA. CDR3 size: 14 residues. Germline trimming cut 5 bases from V and 6 bases from J; bases unmatched to any gene: 8. CDR3 DNA: TGTGCCAGCAGCGGAACGGACAGGGTCAATGGCTACACCTTC. Protein product: CASSGTDRVNGYTF.

This clone was observed once. The CDR3 bases are TGTGCCAGCAGGGACAGGGTTGAAAAACTGTTTTTT. The encoded protein is CASRDRVEKLFF. The chain recombines TRBV6-5 with TRBJ1-4; TRBD1 matches at 8 bases. The germline gives CDR1 MNHEY, CDR2 SVGAGI. V lost 6 bases and J lost 7; bases outside the gene matches: 1. This CDR3 spans 12 amino acids.

V and J are TRBV11-3 and TRBJ1-3; TRBD1 matches at 8 bases. Germline values: CDR1 SGHNT, CDR2 YENEEA. This CDR3 has 18 residues. The V gene end was trimmed by 5 bases and the J gene end by 0 bases; junction bases not matched to a gene: 12. The CDR3 protein is CASSATGVPSLSGNTIYF. The DNA of the CDR3 is TGTGCCAGCAGCGCGACAGGGGTCCCTTCTCTCTCTGGAAACACCATATATTTT.

The V call is TRBV7-8, the J call TRBJ2-7, with TRBD1 as a possible D gene (6 bases). Germline CDR1 reads SGHVS; CDR2 reads FQNEAQ. The CDR3 extends over 16 amino acids. Trimming removed 6 bases from V and 1 base from J, with 19 bases in between. Written as DNA, the CDR3 is TGTGCCAGCAGTTTGTATCTGGGGACACCGTCCTACGAGCAGTACTTC. It yields the protein CASSLYLGTPSYEQYF.

V and J are TRBV30 and TRBJ1-2; no definite D call. CDR1 and CDR2 from the germline V gene are GTSNPN and SVGIG (reference sequence). Between the trimmed V and J ends, which lost 3 bases and 8 bases, there was a span of 13 bases. The CDR3 contains 12 residues. The CDR3 DNA is TGTGCCTGGAGATGGGCAGGTGAAGGCTACACCTTC. Amino acid sequence: CAWRWAGEGYTF.

The chain uses TRBV5-1 and TRBJ2-2; no clear D. The CDR3 loop spans 11 amino acids. Trimming took off 2 bases at V and 7 bases at J, with 3 bases between the two ends. CDR1 is SGHRS and CDR2 is YFSETQ in the germline V gene. The CDR3 sequence is CASSLSGELFF. In nucleotides, the CDR3 is TGCGCCAGCAGCTTAAGCGGGGAGCTGTTTTTT.

The chain links TRBV27 to TRBJ1-5; D may be TRBD1 (6 bases). This CDR3 spans 14 amino acids. V lost 3 bases and J 4 bases, leaving 10 bases between the germline ends. CDR1 and CDR2 (germline): MNHEY, SMNVEV (reference sequence). This chain's CDR3 is CASSFSTGNQPQHF. The CDR3 region has the DNA TGTGCCAGCAGTTTCTCAACAGGGAATCAGCCCCAGCATTTT.

The rearrangement links TRBV11-2 to TRBJ2-5, with D possibly matching TRBD2 (7 bases). Germline-derived CDR1 and CDR2 are SGHAT and FQNNGV. The CDR3 spans 15 residues. Trimming shortened V by 2 bases and J by 4 bases, and 14 bases separated the two germline ends. The DNA of the CDR3 is TGTGCCAGCAGCTTATTTGGGGGGGCCGGAGAGACCCAGTACTTC. Amino acid sequence: CASSLFGGAGETQYF.

This chain links TRBV7-3 with TRBJ1-1, with 9 bases lining up with TRBD1. This CDR3 is built from 15 residues. V shed 0 bases, J shed 8 bases, and the junction held 7 bases outside the gene matches. Germline loops: CDR1 SGHTA, CDR2 FQGTGA. The CDR3 DNA follows: TGTGCCAGCAGCTTAACCCCGGGACAGGGAACCGAAGCTTTCTTT. Residues: CASSLTPGQGTEAFF.

The V and J genes are TRBV7-2 and TRBJ2-7; 7 nucleotides agree with TRBD1. Trimming took 3 bases from V and 5 from J; bases not matched to a gene: 4. The CDR3 is made up of 13 amino acids. Germline V gene sequence: CDR1 SGHTA, CDR2 FQGNSA. Here the CDR3 reads CASSFETGNEQYF. DNA of the CDR3: TGTGCCAGCAGCTTTGAGACAGGGAACGAGCAGTACTTC. The full variable domain, completed using reference TRBV7-2 and TRBJ2-7, is GAGVSQSPSNKVTEKGKDVELRCDPISGHTALYWYRQSLGQGLEFLIYFQGNSAPDKSGLPSDRFSAERTGGSVSTLTIQRTQQEDSAVYLCASSFETGNEQYFGPGTRLTVT.

The chain is built from TRBV11-3 and TRBJ2-3, with D tentatively TRBD1 or TRBD2 (5 bases each). Germline CDR1 is SGHNT and CDR2 is YENEEA. This CDR3 comprises 13 residues. The V gene lost 2 bases and the J gene lost 9 bases, with 12 bases spanning the gap. In nucleotides, the CDR3 is TGTGCCAGCAGCTTACTTTGGGACCCGACGCAGTATTTT. This codes for CASSLLWDPTQYF.

The chain recombines TRBV5-4 with TRBJ2-2; D call uncertain. CDR1 SGHNT and CDR2 YYREEE come from the germline V gene (reference sequence). The CDR3 totals 14 residues. Trimming stripped 4 bases from V and 1 base from J, with 8 bases between. DNA of the CDR3: TGTGCCAGCAGCCCCCACATGAACACCGGGGAGCTGTTTTTT. Encoded protein: CASSPHMNTGELFF.

V usage is TRBV29-1 and J usage is TRBJ1-4, with 9 bases matching TRBD1. With 5 bases clipped from V and 0 bases from J, the junction kept 4 bases outside the gene matches. Germline V lookup: CDR1 SQVTM, CDR2 ANQGSEA. The CDR3 is 15 amino acids. Written as DNA, the CDR3 is TGCAGCGTTAAACAGGGGGCTGCAACTAATGAAAAACTGTTTTTT. This codes for CSVKQGAATNEKLFF.

The chain recombines TRBV5-1 with TRBJ2-5, with 13 nucleotides matching TRBD2. V dropped 2 bases and J dropped 2; count of bases not matched to a gene: 3. The CDR3 consists of 16 residues. From germline, CDR1 is SGHRS and CDR2 YFSETQ. CDR3 nucleotides: TGCGCCAGCAGCTTTACTAGCGGGGGGGTGCAAGAGACCCAGTACTTC. Translation: CASSFTSGGVQETQYF. Together with reference TRBV5-1 and TRBJ2-5, the CDR3 gives the full variable domain: KAGVTQTPRYLIKTRGQQVTLSCSPISGHRSVSWYQQTPGQGLQFLFEYFSETQRNKGNFPGRFSGRQFSNSRSEMNVSTLELGDSALYLCASSFTSGGVQETQYFGPGTRLLVL.

CDR3 in DNA: TGTGCCAGCAAAGGCGGGATCGGCTACACCTTC. Its translation: CASKGGIGYTF. The V gene is TRBV6-5, the J gene TRBJ1-2; D gene uncertain. V was clipped by 7 bases and J by 8 bases, with 11 bases between them. Germline loops: CDR1 MNHEY, CDR2 SVGAGI. This CDR3 contains 11 residues.

This clone was detected only once. V gene TRBV6-6 combines with J gene TRBJ2-1; D is uncertain. Trimming stripped 6 bases from V and 7 bases from J, with 16 bases between. CDR1 and CDR2 from the germline V gene are MNHNY and SVGAGI (reference sequence). This CDR3 spans 14 amino acids. The CDR3 here is CASSPLDPMNEQFF. The DNA for the CDR3 is TGTGCCAGCAGCCCCCTCGACCCAATGAATGAGCAGTTCTTC.

The chain combines TRBV27 with TRBJ1-2; D is perhaps TRBD1 (6 bases). In germline, CDR1 is MNHEY, CDR2 SMNVEV (reference sequence). This CDR3 is 12 amino acids long. V gave up 2 bases and J gave up 8 bases, with 9 bases separating them. CDR3 region: CASSLRGGGYTF. The CDR3, as DNA: TGTGCCAGCAGTTTAAGGGGGGGCGGCTACACCTTC.

For the CDR3, the DNA is TGTGCCAGCAGCCCCGGGTCCTTAAACTATGGCTACACCTTC. Translation: CASSPGSLNYGYTF. This rearrangement joins TRBV28 to TRBJ1-2; D not resolved. Looked up from germline, CDR1 is MDHEN and CDR2 is SYDVKM. CDR3 size: 14 residues. Trimming left V 6 bases short and J 2 bases short, with 13 bases between.

The rearrangement links TRBV15 to TRBJ1-6; D is undetermined. The V gene's germline CDR1 is LNHNV and CDR2 YYDKDF (reference sequence). CDR3 length: 15 residues. V was pared by 1 base and J by 8 bases, with 12 bases between. CDR3 amino acids: CATSRVGVRDSPLHF. The CDR3 region has the DNA TGTGCCACCAGCAGAGTTGGGGTGCGAGATTCACCCCTCCACTTT.